This TCR beta chain was identified during a study of T cells in Graves' hyperthyroidism and ophthalmopathy. There are many counts of this clonotype. The antigen remains undetermined. Diagnostic assessment was based on clinical symptoms, serum thyroxine and TRAb, thyroid ultrasound and orbital computed tomography. PBMCs were collected from an approximately 9.3 ml volume of fresh peripheral blood. It was RNA transcripts that yielded the amplified TCR beta CDR3 regions. Initially, a first-round RT-PCR of the TCR CDR3 employed the HTBI primer set. Using its own MiXCR run on the multiplex PCR reads, TCRdb lists one record per CDR3 protein. The table shows approximately 420,000 distinct CDR3 sequences, with roughly 15% occurring only once. Study outcomes and limitations: Also found in blood were most expanded thyroid clonotypes above 0.001. Ophthalmopathy, which appeared later, was predicted by the model a median about 6 months before onset.

The CDR3 is made up of 13 amino acids. Germline CDR1 and CDR2: SGDLS and YYNGEE. V shed 0 bases and J shed 7 bases, with 8 bases lying between them. This receptor was taken from a woman aged 18-30 years with Graves' hyperthyroidism. The chain is built from TRBV9 and TRBJ2-1; TRBD2 is a possible D gene (5 bases). The specimen sequenced was blood. CDR3 loop: CASSVAGGNEQFF. The CDR3 DNA is TGTGCCAGCAGCGTAGCAGGCGGGAATGAGCAGTTCTTC.